The source of this TCR beta chain is a study of neurological immune-mediated disorders. General study results and limits: HTLV-1-associated myelopathy had the most TCR clonal expansion, and multiple sclerosis had the least, less than healthy controls.

5'RACE with 10-nucleotide random UMIs generated the cDNA. The output of every sequencing run, over 180 million TCR-beta sequences, came from 15-18 subjects. A single record per CDR3 protein comes from TCRdb applying MiXCR to the 5' RACE reads. The table includes about 36,000 distinct CDR3 sequences, around a tenth detected once. This CDR3 spans 13 amino acids. V lost 0 bases, J lost 5 bases, and 1 base stayed unmatched. Germline V gene data show CDR1 as SGHRS and CDR2 as YFSETQ. This clonotype occurred many times. Antigen specificity is unknown. Sequencing was performed on PBMCs. The clonotype originates from a woman in her 30s with HTLV-1-associated myelopathy (HAM/TSP). The chain carries TRBV5-1 and TRBJ2-7; TRBD1 matches at 8 bases. The CDR3 spells CASSLARGHEQYF. The CDR3 DNA sequence: TGCGCCAGCAGCTTGGCCAGGGGGCACGAGCAGTACTTC.